The 4 T cell receptor beta chains given below trace back to one sample, sequenced in a study of blood T cells in healthy people across ages (dated by TCRdb to about 2015). Library creation used 5' RACE. The listed sequencing device is Illumina HiSeq 2500. The second PCR ran for roughly 6 to 11 cycles and used a J-beta primer mix along with a sample-barcoded 5' primer. TCRdb ran its own pipeline on the public reads, namely fastp trimming at Q25 and MiXCR clone calling, and kept in-frame beta chains. When rows share a CDR3 protein, they turn into one entry using the most common DNA and genes. This sample has approximately 1.5 million distinct CDR3 sequences in its table, and approximately 32% of those were observed once. 11% of the sample rests with the top ten. Sequencing was carried out using blood. The source of these receptors is a woman in her twenties or thirties in good health.

V and J are TRBV6-2 or TRBV6-3 and TRBJ1-2, with D possibly TRBD1 on 5 matching bases. Trimming shortened V by 2 bases and J by 8 bases, and 18 bases separated the two germline ends. Germline values: CDR1 MNHEY, CDR2 SVGEGT. The CDR3 totals 15 residues. The CDR3 protein is CASSYQAWGVDGYTF. The CDR3 DNA follows: TGTGCCAGCAGTTACCAGGCGTGGGGGGTTGACGGCTACACCTTC.

The rearrangement uses TRBV20-1 and TRBJ2-1, with D possibly being TRBD1 or TRBD2 (6 bases each). V dropped 6 bases and J dropped 4 bases, with 19 bases sitting between them. The CDR3 covers 15 residues. Germline V CDR1 and CDR2: DFQATT, SNEGSKA (reference sequence). CDR3 in amino acids: CSAQNLQGRYNEQFF. The CDR3 nucleotides are TGCAGTGCCCAAAACCTTCAGGGGAGGTACAATGAGCAGTTCTTC.

This clonotype appeared many times. The genes are TRBV15 and TRBJ2-1; D remains ambiguous. V dropped 1 base and J dropped 9 bases, with 25 bases sitting between them. Germline V gene sequence: CDR1 LNHNV, CDR2 YYDKDF (reference sequence). The length of the CDR3 is 18 residues. CDR3 DNA sequence: TGTGCCACCAGCAGAGGGCCGTTGGGTGGGGAATGGCTTAGTGAGCAGTTCTTC. Residues: CATSRGPLGGEWLSEQFF.

This sequence joins TRBV5-1 and TRBJ2-3; 7 bases fit TRBD2. This CDR3 spans 15 amino acids. V lost 4 bases and J lost 0; bases outside the gene matches: 5. The V gene's germline CDR1 is SGHRS and CDR2 YFSETQ. The CDR3 loop is CASSTGTTSTDTQYF. The CDR3 coding sequence is TGCGCCAGCAGCACCGGGACTACTAGCACAGATACGCAGTATTTT.